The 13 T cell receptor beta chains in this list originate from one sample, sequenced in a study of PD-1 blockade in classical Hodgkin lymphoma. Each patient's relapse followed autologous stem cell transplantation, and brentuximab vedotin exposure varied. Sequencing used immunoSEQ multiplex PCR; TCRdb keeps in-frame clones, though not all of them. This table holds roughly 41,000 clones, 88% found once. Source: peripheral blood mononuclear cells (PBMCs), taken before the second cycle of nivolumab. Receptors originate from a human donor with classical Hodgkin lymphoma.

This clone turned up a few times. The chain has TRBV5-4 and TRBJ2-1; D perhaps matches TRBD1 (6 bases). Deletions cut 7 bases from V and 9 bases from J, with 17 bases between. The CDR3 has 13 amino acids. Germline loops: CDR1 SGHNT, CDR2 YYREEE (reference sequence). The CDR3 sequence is CASRQPPRGEQFF. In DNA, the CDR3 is TGTGCCAGCCGGCAGCCACCCAGGGGTGAGCAGTTCTTC.

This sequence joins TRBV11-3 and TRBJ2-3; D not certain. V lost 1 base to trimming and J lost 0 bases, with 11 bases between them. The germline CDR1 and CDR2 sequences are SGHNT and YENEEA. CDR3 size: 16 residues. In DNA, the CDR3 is TGTGCCAGCAGCTTAGGTGGTTCACCTAGCACAGATACGCAGTATTTT. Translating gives CASSLGGSPSTDTQYF.

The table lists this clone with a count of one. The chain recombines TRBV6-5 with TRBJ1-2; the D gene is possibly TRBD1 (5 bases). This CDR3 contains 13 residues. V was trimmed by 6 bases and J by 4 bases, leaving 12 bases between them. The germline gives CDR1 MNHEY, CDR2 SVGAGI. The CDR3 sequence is CASSPGFAYGYTF. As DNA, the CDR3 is TGTGCCAGCAGCCCAGGGTTCGCCTATGGCTACACCTTC.

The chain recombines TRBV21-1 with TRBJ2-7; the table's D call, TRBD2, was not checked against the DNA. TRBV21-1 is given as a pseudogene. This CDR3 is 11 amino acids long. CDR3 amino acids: CASSLQTQQYF. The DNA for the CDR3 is TGTGCCAGCAGCCTCCAGACTCAGCAGTACTTC.

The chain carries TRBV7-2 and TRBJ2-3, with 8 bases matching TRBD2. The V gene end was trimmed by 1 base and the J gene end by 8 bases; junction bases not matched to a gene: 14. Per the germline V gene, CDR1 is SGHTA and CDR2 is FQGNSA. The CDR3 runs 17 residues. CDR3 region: CASSLVGLETPSGTQYF. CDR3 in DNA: TGTGCCAGCAGCTTAGTGGGACTAGAAACCCCCTCGGGTACGCAGTATTTT. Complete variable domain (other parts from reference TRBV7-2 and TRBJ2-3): GAGVSQSPSNKVTEKGKDVELRCDPISGHTALYWYRQSLGQGLEFLIYFQGNSAPDKSGLPSDRFSAERTGGSVSTLTIQRTQQEDSAVYLCASSLVGLETPSGTQYFGPGTRLTVL.

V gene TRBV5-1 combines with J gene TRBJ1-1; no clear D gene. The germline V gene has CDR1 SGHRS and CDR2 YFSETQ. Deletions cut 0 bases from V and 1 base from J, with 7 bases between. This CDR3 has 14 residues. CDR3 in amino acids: CASSLGLRNTEAFF. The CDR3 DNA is TGCGCCAGCAGCTTGGGTTTGAGGAACACTGAAGCTTTCTTT.

CDR3 in amino acids: CASGRGRANQPQHF. DNA of the CDR3: TGTGCCAGCGGAAGAGGTAGGGCTAATCAGCCCCAGCATTTT. V is TRBV6-5 and J is TRBJ1-5; D is unclear. Trimming cost V 8 bases and J 4 bases, with 15 bases left between them. Germline V lookup: CDR1 MNHEY, CDR2 SVGAGI. CDR3 size: 14 residues.

This chain's CDR3 is CASSLGPSRLSGNTIYF. The CDR3 nucleotides read TGCGCCAGCAGCTTGGGCCCTTCTCGACTCTCTGGAAACACCATATATTTT. The chain employs TRBV5-1 and TRBJ1-3; no clear D. CDR3 length: 17 amino acids. CDR1 and CDR2 (germline): SGHRS, YFSETQ. The ends were cut back, 0 bases at V and 0 bases at J, with 13 bases in the middle.

The CDR3 sequence: CASSTGTTFYGETQYF. CDR3 in DNA: TGTGCCAGCAGCACCGGGACTACCTTCTACGGGGAGACCCAGTACTTC. This chain uses TRBV9 with TRBJ2-5; the match to TRBD2 covers 7 bases. J lost 5 bases, V lost 4 bases, and 14 bases had no gene match. Germline V gives CDR1 SGDLS, CDR2 YYNGEE. The CDR3 is 16 residues long.

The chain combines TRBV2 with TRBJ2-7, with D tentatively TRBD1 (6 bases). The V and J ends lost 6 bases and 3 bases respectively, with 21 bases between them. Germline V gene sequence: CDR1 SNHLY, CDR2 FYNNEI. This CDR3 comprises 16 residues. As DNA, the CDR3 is TGTGCCAGCAGGGGGGCTGCGCAACCGCTACTCTACGAGCAGTACTTC. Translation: CASRGAAQPLLYEQYF.

CDR3 in amino acids: CSAWGTDGYTF. CDR3 in DNA: TGCAGTGCCTGGGGCACGGATGGCTACACCTTC. This chain joins TRBV20-1 and TRBJ1-2; tentative D call: TRBD1 (5 bases). Germline V gene lookup returns CDR1 DFQATT and CDR2 SNEGSKA (reference sequence). The CDR3 length is 11 residues. V was trimmed by 6 bases and J by 6 bases, leaving 11 bases between them.

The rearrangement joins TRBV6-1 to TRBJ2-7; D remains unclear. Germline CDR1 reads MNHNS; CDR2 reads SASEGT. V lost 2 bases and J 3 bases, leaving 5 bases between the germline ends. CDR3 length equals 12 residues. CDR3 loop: CASSENSYEQYF. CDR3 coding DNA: TGTGCCAGCAGTGAAAACAGCTACGAGCAGTACTTC.

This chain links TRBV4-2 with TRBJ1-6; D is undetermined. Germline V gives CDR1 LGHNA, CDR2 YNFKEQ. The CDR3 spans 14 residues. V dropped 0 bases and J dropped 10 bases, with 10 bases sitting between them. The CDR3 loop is CASSQDLAGSPLHF. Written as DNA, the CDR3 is TGTGCCAGCAGCCAAGATCTGGCCGGCTCACCCCTCCACTTT.